These 26 T cell receptor beta chains came from one sample sequenced in a study of identical twins (dated by TCRdb to 2016 to 2017). The library was obtained by 5' RACE. TCRdb shows the sequencer as Illumina HiSeq 2000. TCRdb reworked the public reads: Q25 trimming with fastp, MiXCR clone assembly, productive beta chains retained. Every distinct CDR3 protein forms one entry, paired with its most common genes and DNA. Counted in this sample were 200,000 to 250,000 distinct CDR3 sequences; approximately 7.8% of them appeared once. Around 5% of the sample is held by the ten biggest clonotypes. These same data were also listed under a study on yellow fever vaccine responses in identical twins.

Input material: CD8+ T cells sorted from blood. These receptors all stem from a woman aged 18-29 years in good health.

This clonotype was counted at least ten times. The gene calls are TRBV5-1 and TRBJ2-7; D ambiguous. With 4 bases removed from V and 0 bases from J, the gap between germline ends came to 8 bases. The germline gives CDR1 SGHRS, CDR2 YFSETQ. CDR3 length equals 13 residues. The CDR3 loop reads CASSDGSSYEQYF. In DNA, the CDR3 is TGCGCCAGCAGCGACGGAAGCTCCTACGAGCAGTACTTC.

V and J are TRBV7-9 and TRBJ2-1; tentative D call: TRBD2 (6 bases). Deletions cut 3 bases from V and 1 base from J, with 10 bases between. There are 15 residues in the CDR3. CDR1 and CDR2 from the germline V gene are SEHNR and FQNEAQ (reference sequence). CDR3: CASSFHSGSYNEQFF. The CDR3 nucleotides are TGTGCCAGCAGCTTCCATAGCGGTTCCTACAATGAGCAGTTCTTC.

This clonotype came up many times. The gene calls are TRBV5-1 and TRBJ1-1, with D possibly TRBD1 on 5 matching bases. There are 14 residues in the CDR3. The germline gives CDR1 SGHRS, CDR2 YFSETQ. Trimming left V 6 bases short and J 5 bases short, with 17 bases between. CDR3 loop: CASNEAGLGTEAFF. Here the CDR3 DNA reads TGCGCCAGCAATGAGGCGGGGCTGGGGACTGAAGCTTTCTTT.

The CDR3, as DNA: TGTGCCAGCAAGGGGGGCTCGGCGGATACGCAGTATTTT. Its translation is CASKGGSADTQYF. J is TRBJ2-3 and V is TRBV11-2; possibly TRBD1 or TRBD2 for D (6 bases each). CDR1 and CDR2 from the germline V gene are SGHAT and FQNNGV. Trimming left V 7 bases short and J 6 bases short, with 14 bases between. The CDR3 runs to 13 residues.

This clonotype was found a few times. The rearrangement links TRBV5-1 to TRBJ2-2, with D possibly being TRBD1 or TRBD2 (5 bases each). Germline V CDR1 and CDR2: SGHRS, YFSETQ. Trimming removed 5 bases from V and 6 bases from J, with 5 bases in between. The length of the CDR3 is 11 residues. CDR3: CASRGAGELFF. CDR3 bases: TGCGCCAGCAGGGGGGCCGGGGAGCTGTTTTTT.

The chain recombines TRBV3-1 with TRBJ2-7; possible D gene TRBD2, 5 bases. The germline CDR1 and CDR2 sequences are LGHDT and YNNKEL (reference sequence). The CDR3 has 13 residues. CDR3 bases: TGTGCTAGTGGTCTACGGGCGACGGGAGAGCAGTACTTC. Translating gives CASGLRATGEQYF.

This clonotype appeared many times. The chain has TRBV7-9 and TRBJ2-1; 9 positions agree with TRBD2. Trimming cost V 1 base and J 6 bases; bases outside gene matches: 4. In germline, CDR1 is SEHNR, CDR2 FQNEAQ (reference sequence). This CDR3 has 15 residues. CDR3 amino acids: CASSLVAGGPNEQFF. The CDR3 bases are TGTGCCAGCAGCTTAGTCGCGGGGGGGCCCAATGAGCAGTTCTTC.

This clonotype appeared once. The chain joins TRBV19 to TRBJ2-1; D might be TRBD1 (6 bases). This CDR3 is built from 12 residues. Trimming cost V 7 bases and J 5 bases, with 9 bases left between them. Germline V gene data show CDR1 as LNHDA and CDR2 as SQIVND (reference sequence). The CDR3 nucleotides are TGTGCCAGTAATCAGGGGAACAATGAGCAGTTCTTC. Translation gives CASNQGNNEQFF.

This clonotype was found many times. The chain is built from TRBV12-3 or TRBV12-4 and TRBJ2-7; TRBD1 matches 7 bases. This CDR3 contains 13 residues. Trimming took 6 bases from V and 3 from J; bases not matched to a gene: 5. The CDR3 loop reads CASSPGQFYEQYF. CDR3 in DNA: TGTGCCAGCAGCCCGGGACAGTTCTACGAGCAGTACTTC.

In its sample, this clonotype was seen many times. This sequence joins TRBV4-1 and TRBJ2-5, with 8 bases that match TRBD2. J lost 3 bases, V lost 0 bases, and 3 bases had no gene match. Germline CDR1 and CDR2: MGHRA and YSYEKL. CDR3 length: 15 amino acids. The CDR3 sequence is CASSQEGLVKETQYF. The CDR3 bases are TGCGCCAGCAGCCAAGAGGGACTAGTGAAAGAGACCCAGTACTTC.

The chain uses TRBV11-1 and TRBJ2-1; 9 bases agree with TRBD2. Germline CDR1 and CDR2: SGHAT and FQDESV (reference sequence). V trimming: 4 bases; J trimming: 4 bases; junction bases outside the gene matches: 8. CDR3 length: 16 amino acids. CDR3 amino acids: CASSYPTSGIYNEQFF. The CDR3 DNA is TGTGCCAGCAGCTACCCGACTAGCGGAATATACAATGAGCAGTTCTTC.

Only a few counts were recorded for this clonotype. V gene TRBV27 combines with J gene TRBJ2-5, with a weak D call TRBD1 (6 bases). The germline V gene encodes CDR1 MNHEY and CDR2 SMNVEV (reference sequence). V lost 5 bases and J 5 bases, leaving 24 bases between the germline ends. The length of the CDR3 is 17 residues. The CDR3 coding sequence is TGTGCCAGCAGTGCCTCACAGACGGGACAACTTTGGGAGACCCAGTACTTC. Translating gives CASSASQTGQLWETQYF.

The V call is TRBV27, the J call TRBJ2-7; 9 bases match TRBD2. Germline V gene sequence: CDR1 MNHEY, CDR2 SMNVEV (reference sequence). This CDR3 is built from 14 residues. Trimming at V came to 6 bases and at J to 5 bases, leaving 8 bases not matched to a gene. CDR3 nucleotide sequence: TGTGCCAGCAGAAAAGCGGGGGGAATCCACGAGCAGTACGTC. This sequence encodes CASRKAGGIHEQYV.

The CDR3 DNA reads TGTGCCAGCAGTTTCGGGGGGCAGGAGGATGGCTACACCTTC. Its translation is CASSFGGQEDGYTF. V usage is TRBV28 and J usage is TRBJ1-2; TRBD1 might be the D (6 bases). With 3 bases removed from V and 6 bases from J, the gap between germline ends came to 14 bases. From germline, CDR1 is MDHEN and CDR2 SYDVKM. This CDR3 is 14 amino acids long.

This clonotype was counted a few times. J is TRBJ2-3 and V is TRBV12-3 or TRBV12-4; no firm D call. This CDR3 is built from 13 residues. The V gene lost 3 bases and the J gene lost 4 bases, with 8 bases spanning the gap. CDR3 DNA sequence: TGTGCCAGCAGTTTGGCGGCCGCAGATACGCAGTATTTT. Encoded protein: CASSLAAADTQYF.

In this sample, this clonotype turned up many times. The chain uses TRBV5-1 and TRBJ1-1, with D uncertain. This CDR3 region has 15 residues. Trimming took off 4 bases at V and 3 bases at J, with 16 bases between the two ends. Germline V gene sequence: CDR1 SGHRS, CDR2 YFSETQ. DNA of the CDR3: TGCGCCAGCAGCCCCGTACCAAGTCGGGACACTGAAGCTTTCTTT. It translates to CASSPVPSRDTEAFF. Together with reference TRBV5-1 and TRBJ1-1, the CDR3 gives the full variable domain: KAGVTQTPRYLIKTRGQQVTLSCSPISGHRSVSWYQQTPGQGLQFLFEYFSETQRNKGNFPGRFSGRQFSNSRSEMNVSTLELGDSALYLCASSPVPSRDTEAFFGQGTRLTVV.

This clonotype has ten or more counts. V gene TRBV12-3 or TRBV12-4 combines with J gene TRBJ2-3; D unresolved. Trimming pared 2 bases from V and 2 bases from J, leaving 5 bases between. The CDR3 is 13 amino acids. The CDR3 DNA follows: TGTGCCAGCAGTTTAACGAACACAGATACGCAGTATTTT. Encoded protein: CASSLTNTDTQYF.

The gene calls are TRBV2 and TRBJ2-7, with TRBD2 matching 10 bases. V shed 5 bases, J shed 5 bases, and the junction held 6 bases outside the gene matches. The CDR3 covers 14 residues. Per germline, CDR1 SNHLY and CDR2 FYNNEI. The CDR3 is CASSPSGRAHEQYF. CDR3 nucleotide sequence: TGTGCCAGCAGTCCGAGCGGGAGGGCCCACGAGCAGTACTTC.

The chain joins TRBV13 to TRBJ2-1; 10 nucleotides match TRBD2. CDR3 length: 15 residues. The V gene's germline CDR1 is PRHDT and CDR2 FYEKMQ (reference sequence). V lost 4 bases to trimming and J lost 9 bases; unmatched junction nucleotides: 9. In DNA form, the CDR3 reads TGTGCCAGCAGCTCTCCGGGACTAGCGTTCGGTGAGCAGTTCTTC. Protein product: CASSSPGLAFGEQFF.

The genes are TRBV5-8 and TRBJ1-5; a weak D match, TRBD1 (6 bases). V shed 1 base and J shed 6 bases, with 14 bases lying between them. This CDR3 is 15 amino acids long. CDR1 SGHTS and CDR2 YDEGEE come from the germline V gene. DNA of the CDR3: TGTGCCAGCAGCTTGCCACAGGGAAGGGGTCAGCCCCAGCATTTT. This encodes CASSLPQGRGQPQHF.

This clonotype was recorded a few times. This chain joins TRBV13 and TRBJ1-6, with 7 bases identical to TRBD1. Germline trimming cut 5 bases from V and 7 bases from J; bases unmatched to any gene: 14. Germline values: CDR1 PRHDT, CDR2 FYEKMQ (reference sequence). The CDR3 length is 17 residues. Here the CDR3 DNA reads TGTGCCAGCAGCCCCAACAGGGGTCAGGGGGGCAATTCACCCCTCCACTTT. Protein sequence: CASSPNRGQGGNSPLHF.

This clonotype has at least ten counts. The chain joins TRBV12-3 or TRBV12-4 to TRBJ2-7; the match to TRBD2 covers 9 bases. The CDR3 runs 14 residues. Losses at the gene ends were 5 bases for V and 3 bases for J; bases not matched to a gene: 5. The CDR3 sequence: CASSLSGSDYEQYF. In nucleotides, the CDR3 is TGTGCCAGCAGTCTTAGCGGGAGTGACTACGAGCAGTACTTC.

V and J are TRBV7-9 and TRBJ2-6, with a tentative D call TRBD1 (5 bases). V lost 4 bases to trimming and J lost 4 bases, with 17 bases between them. Germline V gene data show CDR1 as SEHNR and CDR2 as FQNEAQ (reference sequence). This CDR3 comprises 17 residues. The CDR3 reads CASSSLPPGIGANVLTF. The DNA of the CDR3 is TGTGCCAGCAGCTCACTGCCTCCAGGGATCGGGGCCAACGTCCTGACTTTC. Using reference TRBV7-9 and TRBJ2-6 for the parts outside the CDR3, the full variable domain is DTGVSQNPRHKITKRGQNVTFRCDPISEHNRLYWYRQTLGQGPEFLTYFQNEAQLEKSRLLSDRFSAERPKGSFSTLEIQRTEQGDSAMYLCASSSLPPGIGANVLTFGAGSRLTVL.

The chain couples TRBV2 to TRBJ2-4, with D tentatively TRBD1 (5 bases). Germline CDR1 and CDR2: SNHLY and FYNNEI. The CDR3 totals 17 residues. V was cut by 6 bases and J by 0 bases, with 18 bases left in between. Written as DNA, the CDR3 is TGTGCCAGCAGCCCCAGGACACAACTCTCAGCCAAAAACATTCAGTACTTC. This codes for CASSPRTQLSAKNIQYF.

In this sample, this clonotype turned up a few times. V gene TRBV12-5 combines with J gene TRBJ2-1; D remains ambiguous. This CDR3 is 13 amino acids long. Trimming stripped 8 bases from V and 7 bases from J, with 15 bases between. Germline CDR1 is LGHNT and CDR2 is FRNRAP. DNA of the CDR3: TGTGCTAGTATAGCCCAGATGAGAAATGAGCAGTTCTTC. Its protein is CASIAQMRNEQFF.

This clonotype was recorded many times. The V gene is TRBV12-3 or TRBV12-4, the J gene TRBJ1-2; no clear D gene. V shed 3 bases and J shed 3 bases, with 8 bases lying between them. The length of the CDR3 is 13 residues. CDR3 sequence (DNA): TGTGCCAGCAGTTTTACGGTGGACTATGGCTACACCTTC. Protein sequence: CASSFTVDYGYTF.